The sequence of this TCR beta chain was determined in a study of metastatic and nonmetastatic thyroid tumors. TCRdb reprocessed the PCR reads via MiXCR. The table records roughly 15,000 clones, about 31% of them present only once. All patients reached thyroid surgery having received no treatment beforehand. The table lists this clone with a few counts. With 7 bases removed from V and 3 bases from J, the gap between germline ends came to 7 bases. CDR3 length: 12 amino acids. The clonotype was recovered from a female donor with papillary thyroid cancer or a benign thyroid nodule (not recorded which). Some clones in this sample may be carry-over from other donors' samples. This rearrangement joins TRBV12-3 or TRBV12-4 to TRBJ2-1; D unresolved. Material for sequencing was tumor tissue. The CDR3 nucleotides are TGTGCCAGCAACAAGTACTACAATGAGCAGTTCTTC. This gives the protein CASNKYYNEQFF.